Following are 15 T cell receptor beta chains from one sample sequenced in a study of CD8 T cells in ankylosing spondylitis. A single record per CDR3 protein comes from TCRdb applying MiXCR to the 5' RACE reads. Altogether under 450,000 distinct CDR3 sequences are present, approximately 20% being singletons, with the ten largest covering about an eighth. Material: blood, either unsorted or a sorted T cell fraction (not recorded which). The receptors stem from a male donor with ankylosing spondylitis or in good health (not recorded which).

This clonotype was seen at least ten times. The chain carries TRBV12-3 or TRBV12-4 and TRBJ2-1; TRBD2 aligns across 16 bases. The CDR3 sequence is 16 residues long. Germline trimming cut 5 bases from V and 8 bases from J; bases unmatched to any gene: 6. DNA for the CDR3: TGTGCCAGCAGTCCCGGGACTAGCGGGGGGGGCTATGAGCAGTTCTTC. This sequence encodes CASSPGTSGGGYEQFF.

The chain recombines TRBV11-2 with TRBJ2-7; 9 bases agree with TRBD1. In germline, CDR1 is SGHAT, CDR2 FQNNGV. With 4 bases clipped from V and 5 bases from J, the junction kept 9 bases outside the gene matches. This CDR3 is built from 15 residues. Here the CDR3 DNA reads TGTGCCAGCAGCTCACCCGGACAGGGGTCCCACGAGCAGTACTTC. This translates into CASSSPGQGSHEQYF.

The chain recombines TRBV29-1 with TRBJ2-7; D is possibly TRBD1 or TRBD2 (5 bases each). Trimming pared 6 bases from V and 0 bases from J, leaving 15 bases between. The CDR3 is 14 residues long. The germline CDR1 and CDR2 sequences are SQVTM and ANQGSEA. The CDR3 spells CSVQGASSSYEQYF. The CDR3, as DNA: TGCAGCGTCCAGGGAGCTTCCAGCTCCTACGAGCAGTACTTC.

In this sample, this clonotype turned up a few times. The chain recombines TRBV5-1 with TRBJ1-2; unclear D gene. Germline assignment: CDR1 SGHRS and CDR2 YFSETQ. The CDR3 loop spans 16 amino acids. V lost 4 bases, J lost 3 bases, and 19 bases lay in between. The CDR3 region is CASSPWTGYGDYGYTF. Written as DNA, the CDR3 is TGCGCCAGCAGCCCGTGGACGGGTTACGGTGACTATGGCTACACCTTC.

This clonotype has a handful of counts. This chain links TRBV7-9 with TRBJ1-4; weak D call: TRBD1 (6 bases). The germline V and J ends were trimmed by 1 base and 10 bases, with 16 bases remaining between them. Germline loops: CDR1 SEHNR, CDR2 FQNEAQ (reference sequence). The CDR3 covers 15 residues. The CDR3 loop reads CASSLGDITMGKLFF. The CDR3 coding sequence is TGTGCCAGCAGCTTAGGGGACATCACGATGGGAAAACTGTTTTTT.

This sequence joins TRBV28 and TRBJ1-2, with no clear D. Per germline, CDR1 MDHEN and CDR2 SYDVKM. V shed 2 bases and J shed 3 bases, with 7 bases lying between them. The CDR3 consists of 13 residues. The CDR3 nucleotides are TGTGCCAGCAGTTTACGCATGGACTATGGCTACACCTTC. Translation gives CASSLRMDYGYTF.

In nucleotides, the CDR3 is TGTGCCAGCAGCCCCCGGACAGGGTCCAATGAGCAGTTCTTC. Its translation: CASSPRTGSNEQFF. This rearrangement joins TRBV9 to TRBJ2-1, with TRBD1 identical over 8 bases. CDR1 SGDLS and CDR2 YYNGEE come from the germline V gene. The ends lost 4 bases at V and 6 bases at J; junction bases unmatched: 6. The CDR3 sequence is 14 residues long.

The gene calls are TRBV15 and TRBJ2-2, with D unclear. The V gene lost 3 bases and the J gene lost 4 bases, with 9 bases spanning the gap. The germline gives CDR1 LNHNV, CDR2 YYDKDF (reference sequence). This CDR3 spans 14 amino acids. CDR3 nucleotides: TGTGCCACCAGCAGCGATCTGACCACCGGGGAGCTGTTTTTT. Amino acids: CATSSDLTTGELFF.

Only a few counts were recorded for this clonotype. The CDR3 nucleotides read TGTGCCACCAGCAGGGAGGGAGAACTAGCCGGTCTGGAGACCCAGTACTTC. Its translation: CATSREGELAGLETQYF. This chain joins TRBV15 and TRBJ2-5; TRBD2 is a possible D gene (6 bases). V lost 3 bases and J 5 bases, leaving 22 bases between the germline ends. The germline V gene has CDR1 LNHNV and CDR2 YYDKDF (reference sequence). This CDR3 region has 17 residues.

This clonotype was seen more than once but under ten times. This chain uses TRBV5-6 with TRBJ1-1, with 7 nucleotides matching TRBD1. In germline, CDR1 is SGHDT, CDR2 YYEEEE. This CDR3 region has 15 residues. The trim removed 3 bases at V and 1 base at J, leaving 6 bases unmatched. The CDR3 protein is CASSWLHRGNTEAFF. CDR3 bases: TGTGCCAGCAGCTGGCTACACAGGGGGAACACTGAAGCTTTCTTT. The whole variable domain, filled in from reference TRBV5-6 and TRBJ1-1, reads DAGVTQSPTHLIKTRGQQVTLRCSPKSGHDTVSWYQQALGQGPQFIFQYYEEEERQRGNFPDRFSGHQFPNYSSELNVNALLLGDSALYLCASSWLHRGNTEAFFGQGTRLTVV.

This chain links TRBV7-9 with TRBJ2-3; TRBD2 is a possible D gene (6 bases). CDR3 length equals 17 residues. V lost 1 base, J lost 3 bases, and 17 bases lay in between. The germline V gene has CDR1 SEHNR and CDR2 FQNEAQ (reference sequence). The chain's CDR3 is CASSLVGAGRGTDTQYF. CDR3 coding DNA: TGTGCCAGCAGCTTAGTAGGGGCGGGGAGAGGAACAGATACGCAGTATTTT.

This clonotype occurred a few times. J is TRBJ2-1 and V is TRBV6-1; 12 positions agree with TRBD1. After removal of 6 bases from V and 4 bases from J, the junction contained 16 bases not matched to a gene. The CDR3 is 19 residues long. Germline values: CDR1 MNHNS, CDR2 SASEGT. The CDR3 DNA sequence: TGTGCCAGCAGGGAGAGGGACAGGGGGCGACTAGTGGAGTACAATGAGCAGTTCTTC. It translates to CASRERDRGRLVEYNEQFF.

This chain uses TRBV5-1 with TRBJ1-1; no definite D call. Germline assignment: CDR1 SGHRS and CDR2 YFSETQ. The CDR3 totals 11 residues. Trimming shortened V by 2 bases and J by 7 bases, and 6 bases separated the two germline ends. The CDR3 is CASSFGFEAFF. The CDR3 DNA reads TGCGCCAGCAGCTTCGGATTTGAAGCTTTCTTT.

The V gene is TRBV7-8, the J gene TRBJ2-5; the D gene is possibly TRBD2 (7 bases). Germline CDR1 is SGHVS and CDR2 is FQNEAQ. Trimming took off 3 bases at V and 4 bases at J, with 15 bases between the two ends. The CDR3 has 15 residues. CDR3 amino acids: CASSLRGGTGETQYF. The CDR3 nucleotides are TGTGCCAGCAGCTTGAGGGGGGGAACGGGAGAGACCCAGTACTTC.

The chain uses TRBV29-1 and TRBJ2-7; D is possibly TRBD2 (5 bases). There are 13 residues in the CDR3. The V end was cut by 5 bases, the J end by 2 bases, with 13 bases between. Germline V CDR1 and CDR2: SQVTM, ANQGSEA. The CDR3 protein is CSVTGITPYEQYF. The CDR3 DNA reads as TGCAGCGTTACCGGGATAACCCCCTACGAGCAGTACTTC.